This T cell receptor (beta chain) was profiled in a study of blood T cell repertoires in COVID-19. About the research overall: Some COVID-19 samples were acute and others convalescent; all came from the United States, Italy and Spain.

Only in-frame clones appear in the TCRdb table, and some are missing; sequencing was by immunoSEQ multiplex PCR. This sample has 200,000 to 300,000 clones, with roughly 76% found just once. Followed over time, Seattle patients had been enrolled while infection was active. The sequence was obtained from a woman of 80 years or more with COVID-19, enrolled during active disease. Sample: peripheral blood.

The CDR3 reads CASSQDKSAQGARGGYTF. CDR3 nucleotide sequence: TGTGCCAGCAGCCAAGACAAGTCCGCACAGGGGGCTCGGGGTGGCTACACCTTC. This chain connects TRBV4-2 to TRBJ1-2; 9 bases line up with TRBD1. CDR1 is LGHNA, CDR2 YNFKEQ, per germline. The CDR3 totals 18 residues. Trimming cost V 0 bases and J 7 bases; bases outside gene matches: 15.